These 25 T cell receptor beta chains originate from one sample sequenced in a study of OX40 agonist ivuxolimab in advanced cancers. Only in-frame clones appear in the TCRdb table, and some are missing; sequencing was by immunoSEQ multiplex PCR. The data show some 64,000 clones, nearly 90% seen once. This specimen consisted of CD4+ or CD8+ T cells sorted from blood, obtained in a trial of the OX40 agonist ivuxolimab. These receptors were obtained from an adult with an advanced solid tumor such as melanoma, head and neck, liver or kidney cancer.

J is TRBJ2-7 and V is TRBV6-1; 7 bases agree with TRBD1. Germline trimming cut 3 bases from V and 2 bases from J; bases unmatched to any gene: 4. The germline CDR1 and CDR2 sequences are MNHNS and SASEGT. The CDR3 totals 14 residues. Here the CDR3 reads CASSDATGPYEQYF. Here the CDR3 DNA reads TGTGCCAGCAGTGATGCGACAGGGCCCTACGAGCAGTACTTC.

This clone was counted once. The chain has TRBV13 and TRBJ2-7; TRBD2 matches at 12 bases. Germline loops: CDR1 PRHDT, CDR2 FYEKMQ (reference sequence). V was clipped by 5 bases and J by 6 bases; unmatched bases: 14. The CDR3 covers 17 residues. In DNA form, the CDR3 reads TGTGCCAGCAGCCTTAGAGGGCTAGCGGGGGGGCAGAGCGAGCAGTACTTC. Its protein is CASSLRGLAGGQSEQYF.

The V and J genes are TRBV10-3 and TRBJ1-5, with D possibly TRBD1 on 6 matching bases. The CDR3 extends over 13 amino acids. CDR1 is ENHRY, CDR2 SYGVKD, per germline. V lost 7 bases, J lost 5 bases, and 12 bases lay in between. In DNA, the CDR3 is TGTGCCATCAATGGGGGGCTTTATCAGCCCCAGCATTTT. Translation gives CAINGGLYQPQHF.

This clone has just one count. The J gene is TRBJ1-1, the V gene TRBV11-2, with 7 bases fitting TRBD1. The CDR3 covers 15 residues. The ends lost 5 bases at V and 7 bases at J; junction bases unmatched: 13. Per the germline V gene, CDR1 is SGHAT and CDR2 is FQNNGV. For the CDR3, the DNA is TGTGCCAGCAGCCCCTTGACAGGGAGGGCCCTTGAAGCTTTCTTT. Encoded protein: CASSPLTGRALEAFF.

V and J are TRBV27 and TRBJ1-1; 7 bases are a match to TRBD1. Germline loops: CDR1 MNHEY, CDR2 SMNVEV (reference sequence). Trimming took 5 bases from V and 1 from J; bases not matched to a gene: 19. The CDR3 totals 19 residues. Written as DNA, the CDR3 is TGTGCCAGCAGTCGGTCTCGGGGCAGGGGGACAATGGGGAACACTGAAGCTTTCTTT. It specifies CASSRSRGRGTMGNTEAFF.

The V gene is TRBV4-2, the J gene TRBJ2-7; possibly TRBD1 for D (7 bases). V was shortened by 0 bases and J by 1 base, with 13 bases between the two germline ends. The CDR3 covers 16 residues. Germline assignment: CDR1 LGHNA and CDR2 YNFKEQ. CDR3 DNA: TGTGCCAGCAGCCAAGATGGCGGGGACAGTTCCTACGAGCAGTACTTC. Amino acids: CASSQDGGDSSYEQYF.

The chain joins TRBV6-1 to TRBJ1-6; no reliable D call. Trimming left V 2 bases short and J 9 bases short, with 11 bases between. This CDR3 comprises 14 residues. Germline loops: CDR1 MNHNS, CDR2 SASEGT. CDR3 coding DNA: TGTGCCAGCAGTGAACCGGGTGCCGGTTCACCCCTCCACTTT. Translating it yields CASSEPGAGSPLHF.

The chain links TRBV19 to TRBJ1-2; 9 bases match TRBD1. Germline trimming cut 5 bases from V and 4 bases from J; bases unmatched to any gene: 8. CDR1 and CDR2 (germline): LNHDA, SQIVND (reference sequence). The CDR3 sequence is 15 residues long. CDR3 region: CASSARQGVGYGYTF. The CDR3 DNA reads TGTGCCAGTAGTGCCCGACAGGGGGTGGGCTATGGCTACACCTTC.

The rearrangement links TRBV6-1 to TRBJ2-6; D not certain. Germline assignment: CDR1 MNHNS and CDR2 SASEGT. This CDR3 has 14 amino acids. V lost 4 bases to trimming and J lost 1 base, with 5 bases between them. The CDR3 nucleotides are TGTGCCAGCAGTGGCGAGTCTGGGGCCAACGTCCTGACTTTC. Residues: CASSGESGANVLTF.

CDR3 sequence reads: CASRDRYGNQPQHF. The CDR3 DNA is TGCGCCAGCCGGGACAGATACGGGAATCAGCCCCAGCATTTT. The chain joins TRBV10-2 to TRBJ1-5; 7 bases align to TRBD1. Germline CDR1 and CDR2: WSHSY and SAAADI. V lost 8 bases and J lost 4; bases outside the gene matches: 8. This CDR3 is built from 14 residues.

This clone was seen only once. V gene TRBV27 combines with J gene TRBJ2-7; 7 bases fit TRBD2. Germline assignment: CDR1 MNHEY and CDR2 SMNVEV (reference sequence). CDR3 length: 16 residues. V was clipped by 5 bases and J by 2 bases; unmatched bases: 12. The CDR3 nucleotides read TGTGCCAGCAGTCTAGTAGCGGGTATAGCGACCTACGAGCAGTACTTC. Translating it yields CASSLVAGIATYEQYF.

V gene TRBV5-1 combines with J gene TRBJ2-7, with D perhaps matching TRBD2 (5 bases). Germline-derived CDR1 and CDR2 are SGHRS and YFSETQ. Trimming removed 0 bases at V and 7 bases at J, with 14 bases between. The CDR3 runs to 14 residues. CDR3 loop: CASSLAQRAAEQYF. The CDR3 bases are TGCGCCAGCAGCTTGGCGCAGAGGGCCGCAGAGCAGTACTTC.

This clone was counted between two and nine times. The V and J genes are TRBV4-1 and TRBJ2-7; maybe TRBD1 (7 bases). This CDR3 has 15 amino acids. Trimming stripped 4 bases from V and 0 bases from J, with 13 bases between. Germline V gene sequence: CDR1 MGHRA, CDR2 YSYEKL. As DNA, the CDR3 is TGCGCCAGCAGCCCAGGACAGGACTACTCCTACGAGCAGTACTTC. This sequence encodes CASSPGQDYSYEQYF.

This clone was recorded only once. This chain joins TRBV2 and TRBJ1-4; D not certain. Germline CDR1 is SNHLY and CDR2 is FYNNEI. CDR3 length: 14 amino acids. V was clipped by 6 bases and J by 1 base, with 9 bases between them. Here the CDR3 DNA reads TGTGCCAGCAGACGCCTGGTAACTAATGAAAAACTGTTTTTT. It encodes CASRRLVTNEKLFF.

The rearrangement uses TRBV6-1 and TRBJ1-6; 8 positions match TRBD1. V lost 7 bases, J lost 8 bases, and 4 bases stayed unmatched. CDR1 is MNHNS, CDR2 SASEGT, per germline. The CDR3 is 13 residues long. The CDR3 loop reads CASNDRGYSPLHF. The CDR3 DNA follows: TGTGCCAGCAACGACAGGGGTTATTCACCCCTCCACTTT.

The V gene is TRBV19, the J gene TRBJ2-3, with no clear D. CDR1 and CDR2 (germline): LNHDA, SQIVND (reference sequence). Trimming removed 5 bases from V and 5 bases from J, with 5 bases in between. CDR3 length equals 11 residues. The DNA for the CDR3 is TGTGCCAGTAGTTTGGGAGATACGCAGTATTTT. Protein: CASSLGDTQYF.

The gene calls are TRBV19 and TRBJ1-1, with 12 bases fitting TRBD1. Germline V gene sequence: CDR1 LNHDA, CDR2 SQIVND (reference sequence). The CDR3 length is 19 residues. The V and J ends lost 1 base and 4 bases, in that order; junction bases with no gene match: 13. CDR3 in amino acids: CASSIAGTGGSVRLTEAFF. The CDR3 region has the DNA TGTGCCAGTAGTATAGCGGGGACAGGGGGCTCTGTTCGCCTCACTGAAGCTTTCTTT.

This chain joins TRBV4-1 and TRBJ2-2, with D unresolved. The CDR3 extends over 18 amino acids. CDR1 is MGHRA, CDR2 YSYEKL, per germline. V was shortened by 1 base and J by 0 bases, with 15 bases between the two germline ends. This chain's CDR3 is CASSQGRSETPNTGELFF. CDR3 DNA sequence: TGCGCCAGCAGCCAAGGAAGGAGCGAGACCCCGAACACCGGGGAGCTGTTTTTT.

This chain joins TRBV11-2 and TRBJ2-7; D might be TRBD2 (5 bases). This CDR3 comprises 15 residues. Trimming left V 0 bases short and J 2 bases short, with 11 bases between. Germline V gene data show CDR1 as SGHAT and CDR2 as FQNNGV. The chain's CDR3 is CASSLEVRGPYEQYF. Here the CDR3 DNA reads TGTGCCAGCAGCTTAGAGGTCAGAGGGCCCTACGAGCAGTACTTC.

This rearrangement joins TRBV7-3 to TRBJ2-5, with a weak D call TRBD2 (6 bases). CDR1 and CDR2 from the germline V gene are SGHTA and FQGTGA. With 5 bases removed from V and 5 bases from J, the gap between germline ends came to 12 bases. The CDR3 loop spans 13 amino acids. CDR3 sequence: CASSRIGGETQYF. CDR3 DNA sequence: TGTGCCAGCAGCCGTATCGGGGGTGAGACCCAGTACTTC.

The chain is built from TRBV15 and TRBJ1-1, with TRBD1 as a possible D gene (6 bases). The CDR3 length is 15 residues. The ends were cut back, 1 base at V and 5 bases at J, with 14 bases in the middle. CDR1 is LNHNV, CDR2 YYDKDF, per germline (reference sequence). Written as DNA, the CDR3 is TGTGCCACCAGCAGAGGTGTGCAGGGGCGGACTGAAGCTTTCTTT. Amino acid sequence: CATSRGVQGRTEAFF.

The chain joins TRBV14 to TRBJ2-2; TRBD2 matches at 14 bases. Trimming removed 0 bases from V and 5 bases from J; junction bases left unmatched: 5. The CDR3 is 18 residues long. Germline loops: CDR1 SGHDN, CDR2 FVKESK. The CDR3 loop is CASSQDGLAGGWTGELFF. The DNA for the CDR3 is TGTGCCAGCAGCCAAGACGGACTAGCGGGGGGCTGGACCGGGGAGCTGTTTTTT.

The J gene is TRBJ2-2, the V gene TRBV5-1; weak D call: TRBD2 (5 bases). CDR1 and CDR2 from the germline V gene are SGHRS and YFSETQ. This CDR3 spans 15 amino acids. Trimming took off 0 bases at V and 4 bases at J, with 10 bases between the two ends. The CDR3 bases are TGCGCCAGCAGCTTGGGAGTAGGAGGCACCGGGGAGCTGTTTTTT. This translates into CASSLGVGGTGELFF.

The rearrangement uses TRBV5-5 and TRBJ2-1; the D call may be TRBD1 or TRBD2 (5 bases each). V shed 5 bases and J shed 3 bases, with 15 bases lying between them. The CDR3 has 15 amino acids. Germline V gene sequence: CDR1 SGHKS, CDR2 YYEKEE (reference sequence). The CDR3 region has the DNA TGTGCCAGCAGTCGCCAAGGGGAGTACTACAATGAGCAGTTCTTC. Its protein is CASSRQGEYYNEQFF.

The chain joins TRBV12-5 to TRBJ2-3; 10 nucleotides match TRBD2. CDR3 length equals 15 residues. CDR1 is LGHNT, CDR2 FRNRAP, per germline. The junction had 7 bases not matched to a gene; V was cut back by 6 bases and J by 4 bases. This CDR3 reads CASGREAGGPDTQYF. The CDR3 DNA reads TGTGCTAGTGGGAGAGAAGCGGGGGGGCCAGATACGCAGTATTTT.